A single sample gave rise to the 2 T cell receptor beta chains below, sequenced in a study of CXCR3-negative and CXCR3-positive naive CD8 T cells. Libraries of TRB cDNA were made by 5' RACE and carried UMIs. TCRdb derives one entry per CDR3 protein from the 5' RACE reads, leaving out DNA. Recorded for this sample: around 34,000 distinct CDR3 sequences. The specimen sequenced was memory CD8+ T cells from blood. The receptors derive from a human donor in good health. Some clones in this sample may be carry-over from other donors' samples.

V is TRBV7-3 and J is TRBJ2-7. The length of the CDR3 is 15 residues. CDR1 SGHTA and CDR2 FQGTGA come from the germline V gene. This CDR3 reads CASSLSGGALYEQYF. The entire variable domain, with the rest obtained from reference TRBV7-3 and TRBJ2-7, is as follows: GAGVSQTPSNKVTEKGKYVELRCDPISGHTALYWYRQSLGQGPEFLIYFQGTGAADDSGLPNDRFFAVRPEGSVSTLKIQRTERGDSAVYLCASSLSGGALYEQYFGPGTRLTVT.

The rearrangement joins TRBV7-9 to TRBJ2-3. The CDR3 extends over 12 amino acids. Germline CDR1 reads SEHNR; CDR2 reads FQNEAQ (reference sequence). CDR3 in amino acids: CASSLLLDTQYF.